These 14 T cell receptor beta chains were sequenced from one sample in a study of blood T cell repertoires in COVID-19. TCRdb's table, derived via immunoSEQ multiplex PCR, lists solely in-frame clones and lacks some. The repertoire holds some 180,000 clones, with more than 80% as singletons. The sequencing input was PBMCs or T cells enriched from blood (not recorded which). These receptor sequences come from a middle-aged man who had recovered from COVID-19.

The genes are TRBV6-5 and TRBJ2-7; D is unresolved. The V gene's germline CDR1 is MNHEY and CDR2 SVGAGI. The V end was cut by 6 bases, the J end by 1 base, with 4 bases between. The CDR3 runs 11 residues. The CDR3 loop is CASRISYEQYF. CDR3 DNA: TGTGCCAGCAGAATATCCTACGAGCAGTACTTC.

This clone showed up just once. The chain recombines TRBV24-1 with TRBJ2-5, with a weak D call TRBD2 (6 bases). Germline CDR1 KGHDR, CDR2 SFDVKD. The CDR3 consists of 16 residues. Trimming stripped 3 bases from V and 2 bases from J, with 15 bases between. CDR3 nucleotide sequence: TGTGCCACCAGTGATCCGCGGGGTATGGGGCAAGAGACCCAGTACTTC. As protein: CATSDPRGMGQETQYF.

This clone occurred once. The chain recombines TRBV4-1 with TRBJ1-4; TRBD1 aligns across 7 bases. This CDR3 is built from 16 residues. The V segment lost 0 bases and the J segment 5 bases; nucleotides outside the gene matches: 6. The germline V gene has CDR1 MGHRA and CDR2 YSYEKL. In DNA form, the CDR3 reads TGCGCCAGCAGCCAAGAGCGGGACAGAAGAAATGAAAAACTGTTTTTT. Translation: CASSQERDRRNEKLFF.

The CDR3 here is CASSSPGLAGVLSYEQYF. Here the CDR3 DNA reads TGTGCCAGCAGTTCCCCGGGACTAGCGGGGGTGCTCTCCTACGAGCAGTACTTC. The rearrangement joins TRBV28 to TRBJ2-7; 14 bases match TRBD2. V lost 4 bases and J lost 0; bases outside the gene matches: 8. This CDR3 contains 18 residues. Per the germline V gene, CDR1 is MDHEN and CDR2 is SYDVKM.

The chain carries TRBV10-3 and TRBJ1-1; 9 nucleotides align to TRBD1. The CDR3 covers 15 residues. J lost 3 bases, V lost 5 bases, and 7 bases had no gene match. Germline lookup yields CDR1 ENHRY and CDR2 SYGVKD. The DNA of the CDR3 is TGTGCCATCAGTCCCGCGACAGGGGGATACACTGAAGCTTTCTTT. Encoded protein: CAISPATGGYTEAFF.

This chain joins TRBV6-5 and TRBJ2-1, with TRBD2 matching over 7 bases. The CDR3 contains 15 residues. Trimming cost V 6 bases and J 4 bases; bases outside gene matches: 9. The germline CDR1 and CDR2 sequences are MNHEY and SVGAGI. CDR3 loop: CASRRAVGGYNEQFF. The DNA for the CDR3 is TGTGCCAGCAGGCGAGCGGTGGGGGGGTACAATGAGCAGTTCTTC.

V is TRBV10-3 and J is TRBJ2-1; unclear D gene. Germline lookup yields CDR1 ENHRY and CDR2 SYGVKD. Trimming removed 0 bases at V and 9 bases at J, with 9 bases between. This CDR3 spans 13 amino acids. DNA of the CDR3: TGTGCCATCAGTGAGTCGTTCGAGGCTGAGCAGTTCTTC. It is translated as CAISESFEAEQFF.

This clone came up once. V gene TRBV7-8 combines with J gene TRBJ1-5; 9 bases are a match to TRBD1. The length of the CDR3 is 16 residues. Germline V lookup: CDR1 SGHVS, CDR2 FQNEAQ. Trimming took 1 base from V and 4 from J; bases not matched to a gene: 5. The CDR3 DNA follows: TGTGCCAGCAGCTTAGGTACGGGACAGGGTAATCAGCCCCAGCATTTT. Encoded protein: CASSLGTGQGNQPQHF. Drawing the rest from reference TRBV7-8 and TRBJ1-5, the complete variable domain is GAGVSQSPRYKVAKRGQDVALRCDPISGHVSLFWYQQALGQGPEFLTYFQNEAQLDKSGLPSDRFFAERPEGSVSTLKIQRTQQEDSAVYLCASSLGTGQGNQPQHFGDGTRLSIL.

The J gene is TRBJ2-7, the V gene TRBV28; maybe TRBD2 (6 bases). Trimming removed 6 bases at V and 3 bases at J, with 12 bases between. This CDR3 comprises 13 residues. The V gene's germline CDR1 is MDHEN and CDR2 SYDVKM. Here the CDR3 reads CASSLTAGYEQYF. CDR3 nucleotide sequence: TGTGCCAGCAGCCTCACAGCGGGCTACGAGCAGTACTTC.

CDR3 loop: CASSVGGNPHNEQFF. CDR3 sequence (DNA): TGTGCCAGCAGCGTAGGCGGGAACCCCCACAATGAGCAGTTCTTC. The chain is built from TRBV9 and TRBJ2-1; the D gene is possibly TRBD2 (6 bases). The CDR3 runs to 15 residues. Trimming took 0 bases from V and 5 from J, leaving 12 bases between them. The germline V gene encodes CDR1 SGDLS and CDR2 YYNGEE.

CDR3 residues: CASSLSGTAEFYGYTF. In DNA, the CDR3 is TGTGCCAGCAGTTTATCCGGGACAGCTGAGTTCTATGGCTACACCTTC. This chain links TRBV27 with TRBJ1-2; 7 nucleotides agree with TRBD1. The CDR3 length is 16 residues. Germline lookup yields CDR1 MNHEY and CDR2 SMNVEV (reference sequence). V shed 0 bases and J 4 bases; nucleotides not matched to a gene: 8.

As for this clone: The junction does not match germline at one end; this may be a read error. This chain uses TRBV15 with TRBJ1-4; no clear D gene. The CDR3 sequence is 13 residues long. CDR1 is LNHNV and CDR2 is YYDKDF in the germline V gene (reference sequence). CDR3 sequence: CATSRETTEKLFF. For the CDR3, the DNA is TGTGCCACCAGCAGAGAGACTACTGAAAAACTGTTTTTT.

The chain employs TRBV4-2 and TRBJ2-1; TRBD2 agrees at 10 bases. Germline CDR1 reads LGHNA; CDR2 reads YNFKEQ. V trimming: 1 base; J trimming: 5 bases; junction bases outside the gene matches: 8. CDR3 length: 17 residues. The chain's CDR3 is CASSQGETSGVHNEQFF. CDR3 sequence (DNA): TGTGCCAGCAGCCAAGGAGAAACTAGCGGGGTCCACAATGAGCAGTTCTTC.

The chain uses TRBV7-9 and TRBJ1-4; no definite D call. The CDR3 loop spans 16 amino acids. Germline CDR1 reads SEHNR; CDR2 reads FQNEAQ (reference sequence). The V end lost 2 bases, the J end lost 0 bases, and 10 bases lay between the germline ends. Here the CDR3 reads CASSLSGNPTNEKLFF. CDR3 nucleotide sequence: TGTGCCAGCAGCTTATCGGGAAACCCAACTAATGAAAAACTGTTTTTT.